One sample yielded the 25 T cell receptor beta chains listed below, sequenced in a study of blood T cell repertoires in COVID-19. Clones were read by immunoSEQ multiplex PCR, and TCRdb kept only the in-frame ones, dropping some. The sample lists fewer than 250,000 clones, 82% occurring once. Sequenced material: peripheral blood. Receptors originate from a woman in her fifties or sixties with COVID-19, enrolled during active disease.

This sequence joins TRBV27 and TRBJ2-7; 7 bases fit TRBD1. This CDR3 has 17 residues. Germline V CDR1 and CDR2: MNHEY, SMNVEV (reference sequence). The ends lost 0 bases at V and 6 bases at J; junction bases unmatched: 14. The CDR3 is CASSLSIKTGKPGEQYF. DNA for the CDR3: TGTGCCAGCAGTTTATCTATAAAGACAGGGAAGCCCGGCGAGCAGTACTTC.

This clone was recorded only once. The chain is built from TRBV28 and TRBJ1-2; 9 bases line up with TRBD1. The germline V gene encodes CDR1 MDHEN and CDR2 SYDVKM. The CDR3 is made up of 12 amino acids. V was clipped by 8 bases and J by 7 bases; unmatched bases: 5. CDR3 nucleotides: TGTGCCAGCGAGGACAGGGGTGGTGGCTACACCTTC. Its translation: CASEDRGGGYTF.

This clone was recorded only once. The chain joins TRBV7-2 to TRBJ2-7, with unresolved D. The V end was cut by 2 bases, the J end by 0 bases, with 11 bases between. Germline CDR1 reads SGHTA; CDR2 reads FQGNSA. The CDR3 length is 15 residues. The CDR3: CASSLRGSSSYEQYF. For the CDR3, the DNA is TGTGCCAGCAGCTTAAGAGGATCAAGCTCCTACGAGCAGTACTTC. The whole variable domain, remainder taken from reference TRBV7-2 and TRBJ2-7, is GAGVSQSPSNKVTEKGKDVELRCDPISGHTALYWYRQSLGQGLEFLIYFQGNSAPDKSGLPSDRFSAERTGGSVSTLTIQRTQQEDSAVYLCASSLRGSSSYEQYFGPGTRLTVT.

This chain joins TRBV4-2 and TRBJ2-7, with 7 bases matching TRBD1. The germline V gene has CDR1 LGHNA and CDR2 YNFKEQ. This CDR3 comprises 14 residues. With V trimmed by 2 bases and J by 0 bases, 1 base remained unmatched. The CDR3 DNA reads as TGTGCCAGCAGCCAACGACAGGGCTCCTACGAGCAGTACTTC. This codes for CASSQRQGSYEQYF.

DNA of the CDR3: TGCGCCAGCAGCTTGTCGGGGATGGTACAAGAGACCCAGTACTTC. Protein sequence: CASSLSGMVQETQYF. The chain links TRBV5-1 to TRBJ2-5, with D maybe TRBD2 (5 bases). Germline loops: CDR1 SGHRS, CDR2 YFSETQ. Trimming shortened V by 1 base and J by 2 bases, and 12 bases separated the two germline ends. This CDR3 has 15 residues.

V is TRBV5-6 and J is TRBJ2-1; perhaps TRBD1 as D (6 bases). This CDR3 is 13 amino acids long. Per the germline V gene, CDR1 is SGHDT and CDR2 is YYEEEE. Between the trimmed V and J ends, which lost 0 bases and 15 bases, there was a span of 16 bases. This CDR3 reads CASSLGLDPRGFF. CDR3 sequence (DNA): TGTGCCAGCAGCTTGGGGTTAGACCCCAGGGGGTTCTTC. Filled out from reference TRBV5-6 and TRBJ2-1, the complete variable domain reads DAGVTQSPTHLIKTRGQQVTLRCSPKSGHDTVSWYQQALGQGPQFIFQYYEEEERQRGNFPDRFSGHQFPNYSSELNVNALLLGDSALYLCASSLGLDPRGFFGPGTRLTVL.

The CDR3 spells CASSTTGGNSPLHF. Written as DNA, the CDR3 is TGTGCCAGTAGTACTACAGGGGGTAATTCACCCCTCCACTTT. The J gene is TRBJ1-6, the V gene TRBV19; 8 nucleotides agree with TRBD1. This CDR3 comprises 14 residues. Germline V lookup: CDR1 LNHDA, CDR2 SQIVND (reference sequence). V lost 4 bases, J lost 6 bases, and 2 bases stayed unmatched.

The chain uses TRBV11-2 and TRBJ2-7; 10 nucleotides line up with TRBD1. Germline V gives CDR1 SGHAT, CDR2 FQNNGV. V dropped 5 bases and J dropped 0; count of bases not matched to a gene: 4. This CDR3 contains 15 residues. Written as DNA, the CDR3 is TGTGCCAGCAGCGCCGGGACAGGGGCCTCCTACGAGCAGTACGTC. It yields the protein CASSAGTGASYEQYV.

This clone appeared a single time. The CDR3 sequence is CASSQTLTRDYHNEQFF. CDR3 bases: TGCGCCAGCAGCCAGACCCTGACCCGGGACTACCACAATGAGCAGTTCTTC. The genes are TRBV4-3 and TRBJ2-1; TRBD2 agrees at 7 bases. Germline trimming cut 3 bases from V and 5 bases from J; bases unmatched to any gene: 13. CDR3 length: 17 residues. CDR1 is LGHNA, CDR2 YSLEER, per germline.

Here the CDR3 DNA reads TGTGCCAGCAGCTTAACAGGGTCTACCGGGGAGCTGTTTTTT. It is translated as CASSLTGSTGELFF. The chain couples TRBV7-2 to TRBJ2-2, with D possibly being TRBD1 (6 bases). Germline V gene sequence: CDR1 SGHTA, CDR2 FQGNSA. This CDR3 is built from 14 residues. V gave up 2 bases and J gave up 5 bases, with 9 bases separating them.

The V call is TRBV19, the J call TRBJ1-5, with a weak D call TRBD1 (6 bases). The V end was cut by 3 bases, the J end by 6 bases, with 9 bases between. CDR1 is LNHDA and CDR2 is SQIVND in the germline V gene (reference sequence). The CDR3 totals 13 residues. CDR3 sequence reads: CASSIGGPQPQHF. DNA of the CDR3: TGTGCCAGTAGTATCGGGGGGCCTCAGCCCCAGCATTTT.

V usage is TRBV14 and J usage is TRBJ2-7; D is perhaps TRBD1 (6 bases). The V end lost 4 bases, the J end lost 1 base, and 14 bases lay between the germline ends. Looked up from germline, CDR1 is SGHDN and CDR2 is FVKESK. This CDR3 spans 15 amino acids. The CDR3 loop is CASSPKIGQSYEQYV. The CDR3, as DNA: TGTGCCAGCAGCCCCAAGATTGGACAGTCCTACGAGCAGTACGTC.

The chain couples TRBV6-5 to TRBJ2-2, with D tentatively TRBD2 (5 bases). Trimming took 2 bases from V and 6 from J, leaving 13 bases between them. Germline V gene sequence: CDR1 MNHEY, CDR2 SVGAGI. This CDR3 has 15 amino acids. The CDR3 DNA is TGTGCCAGCAGTTACGGGAGCTTTGGGGCCGGGGAGCTGTTTTTT. The encoded protein is CASSYGSFGAGELFF.

This clone has only a few counts. The rearrangement links TRBV7-9 to TRBJ1-1; D might be TRBD1 (6 bases). CDR1 is SEHNR, CDR2 FQNEAQ, per germline (reference sequence). This CDR3 is 15 amino acids long. V lost 8 bases and J lost 6, with 22 bases in between. CDR3 sequence reads: CASWEMGGRPPEAFF. The CDR3 DNA follows: TGTGCCAGCTGGGAGATGGGGGGGCGACCCCCTGAAGCTTTCTTT.

The J gene is TRBJ2-6, the V gene TRBV7-9; possibly TRBD1 for D (6 bases). CDR1 and CDR2 (germline): SEHNR, FQNEAQ (reference sequence). Trimming took off 1 base at V and 0 bases at J, with 13 bases between the two ends. The CDR3 spans 18 residues. In DNA form, the CDR3 reads TGTGCCAGCAGCTTAGGACAGGTTTTCGACTCTGGGGCCAACGTCCTGACTTTC. This encodes CASSLGQVFDSGANVLTF. The entire variable domain, with the rest obtained from reference TRBV7-9 and TRBJ2-6, is as follows: DTGVSQNPRHKITKRGQNVTFRCDPISEHNRLYWYRQTLGQGPEFLTYFQNEAQLEKSRLLSDRFSAERPKGSFSTLEIQRTEQGDSAMYLCASSLGQVFDSGANVLTFGAGSRLTVL.

The chain links TRBV5-1 to TRBJ2-3, with 8 nucleotides matching TRBD2. Germline V lookup: CDR1 SGHRS, CDR2 YFSETQ. The CDR3 has 19 amino acids. The V segment lost 0 bases and the J segment 2 bases; nucleotides outside the gene matches: 14. The CDR3 loop reads CASSLEGRFGGAYTDTQYF. The CDR3 DNA follows: TGCGCCAGCAGCTTGGAAGGAAGATTCGGGGGGGCCTACACAGATACGCAGTATTTT.

The chain joins TRBV6-5 to TRBJ2-5, with 11 bases aligning to TRBD2. The CDR3 is 15 amino acids. The germline gives CDR1 MNHEY, CDR2 SVGAGI. V shed 2 bases and J 4 bases; nucleotides not matched to a gene: 3. CDR3 region: CASSYIGLAGETQYF. CDR3 sequence (DNA): TGTGCCAGCAGTTACATAGGACTAGCGGGAGAGACCCAGTACTTC.

J is TRBJ2-1 and V is TRBV28, with unresolved D. The CDR3 spans 17 residues. Germline CDR1 and CDR2: MDHEN and SYDVKM. The V and J ends lost 5 bases and 5 bases respectively, with 22 bases between them. The CDR3 region has the DNA TGTGCCAGCAGTCCCTTAAGCCTAGTCACCCCGCACAATGAGCAGTTCTTC. Protein sequence: CASSPLSLVTPHNEQFF. The full variable domain, with the rest looked up from reference TRBV28 and TRBJ2-1, is DVKVTQSSRYLVKRTGEKVFLECVQDMDHENMFWYRQDPGLGLRLIYFSYDVKMKEKGDIPEGYSVSREKKERFSLILESASTNQTSMYLCASSPLSLVTPHNEQFFGPGTRLTVL.

The chain links TRBV5-6 to TRBJ2-4; TRBD2 might be the D (6 bases). V lost 1 base to trimming and J lost 11 bases, with 16 bases between them. Looked up from germline, CDR1 is SGHDT and CDR2 is YYEEEE. The CDR3 has 14 residues. In DNA, the CDR3 is TGTGCCAGCAGCTTGCGGCCTAGCGATGCTCTTCAGTACTTC. Amino acid sequence: CASSLRPSDALQYF.

This clone was seen just once. The chain employs TRBV7-2 and TRBJ2-7, with D maybe TRBD2 (5 bases). The germline gives CDR1 SGHTA, CDR2 FQGNSA. V lost 5 bases and J 2 bases, leaving 16 bases between the germline ends. This CDR3 region has 15 residues. The CDR3 bases are TGTGCCAGCAGCATAGGGTCAGCGGTACCCTACGAGCAGTACTTC. Translation: CASSIGSAVPYEQYF.

CDR3 nucleotide sequence: TGTGCCAGTAAGCGGGGGGGCTTGGGAGATACGCAGTATTTT. Its translation: CASKRGGLGDTQYF. The rearrangement joins TRBV5-4 to TRBJ2-3; 10 nucleotides agree with TRBD2. With V trimmed by 8 bases and J by 5 bases, 8 bases remained unmatched. The V gene's germline CDR1 is SGHNT and CDR2 YYREEE (reference sequence). CDR3 length: 14 amino acids.

This clone was picked up one time. This rearrangement joins TRBV19 to TRBJ2-5; possibly TRBD1 for D (7 bases). In germline, CDR1 is LNHDA, CDR2 SQIVND (reference sequence). V lost 5 bases and J 5 bases, leaving 18 bases between the germline ends. The CDR3 extends over 15 amino acids. The DNA of the CDR3 is TGTGCCAGTAGTGCCCGACAGGGTCGGGGGGAGACCCAGTACTTC. Encoded protein: CASSARQGRGETQYF.

The CDR3 reads CASSLETSGRARDTQYF. Here the CDR3 DNA reads TGTGCCAGCAGTTTGGAGACTAGCGGGAGGGCCAGAGATACGCAGTATTTT. V usage is TRBV28 and J usage is TRBJ2-3; 14 positions agree with TRBD2. V was pared by 3 bases and J by 5 bases, with 7 bases of the junction left unmatched. CDR1 and CDR2 from the germline V gene are MDHEN and SYDVKM. This CDR3 is 17 amino acids long.

The rearrangement joins TRBV7-9 to TRBJ2-2; no definite D call. The CDR3 length is 16 residues. V was trimmed by 4 bases and J by 5 bases, leaving 17 bases between them. CDR1 SEHNR and CDR2 FQNEAQ come from the germline V gene (reference sequence). Here the CDR3 reads CASSSEVGSSTGELFF. CDR3 in DNA: TGTGCCAGCAGCTCCGAAGTGGGCAGTTCAACCGGGGAGCTGTTTTTT.

This sequence joins TRBV28 and TRBJ1-2; TRBD1 matches at 10 bases. Germline trimming cut 5 bases from V and 8 bases from J; bases unmatched to any gene: 8. Germline CDR1 reads MDHEN; CDR2 reads SYDVKM. The CDR3 has 14 residues. The DNA of the CDR3 is TGTGCCAGCAGTCTACCGGGACAGGGGCAGGGCTACACCTTC. Protein sequence: CASSLPGQGQGYTF.